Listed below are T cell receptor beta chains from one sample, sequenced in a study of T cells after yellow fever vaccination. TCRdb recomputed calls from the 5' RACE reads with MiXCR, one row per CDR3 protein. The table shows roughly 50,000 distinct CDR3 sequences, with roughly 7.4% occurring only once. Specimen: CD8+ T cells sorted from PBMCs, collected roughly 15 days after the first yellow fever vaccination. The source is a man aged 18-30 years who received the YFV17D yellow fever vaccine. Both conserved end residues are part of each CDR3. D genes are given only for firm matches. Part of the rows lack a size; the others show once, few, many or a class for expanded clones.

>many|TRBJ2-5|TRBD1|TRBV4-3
TGCGCCAGCAGCCAAGATAGTTCGGACAGGGGGCGAATAGAGACCCAGTACTTC
CASSQDSSDRGRIETQYF
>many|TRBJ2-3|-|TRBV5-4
TGTGCCAGCAGCTTGGGGGAGAGCACAGATACGCAGTATTTT
CASSLGESTDTQYF
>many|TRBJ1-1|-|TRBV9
TGTGCCAGCAGCGTAGAAGGGAGAACTGAAGCTTTCTTT
CASSVEGRTEAFF
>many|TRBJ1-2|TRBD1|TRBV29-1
TGCAGCAGTCGGACAGGGCTCTATGGCTACACCTTC
CSSRTGLYGYTF
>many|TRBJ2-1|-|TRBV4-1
TGCGCCAGCAGCCAAGTGCCCGACTATCGTGTCGATGAGCAGTTCTTC
CASSQVPDYRVDEQFF
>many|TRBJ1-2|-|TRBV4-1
TGCGCCAGCAGCCAGCGAGAAGGGGCGGGCTATGGCTACACCTTC
CASSQREGAGYGYTF
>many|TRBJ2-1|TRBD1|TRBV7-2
TGTGCCAGCAGCCCACAGGGGCCCTCCTACAATGAGCAGTTCTTC
CASSPQGPSYNEQFF
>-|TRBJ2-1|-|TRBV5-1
TGCGCCAGCAGCCTTACCGGGACGGACAATGAGCAGTTCTTC
CASSLTGTDNEQFF
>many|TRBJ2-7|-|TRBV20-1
TGCAGTGCCCACCGGCGGGGCCCGAGCTCCTACGAGCAGTACTTC
CSAHRRGPSSYEQYF
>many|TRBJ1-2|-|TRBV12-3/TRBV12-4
TGTGCCAGCAGTTTGGGCAGGGCTGAAGATGGCTACACCTTC
CASSLGRAEDGYTF
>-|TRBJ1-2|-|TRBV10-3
TGTGCCATCAGTGATGTCGCCGGGGGAGCCTATGGCTACACCTTC
CAISDVAGGAYGYTF
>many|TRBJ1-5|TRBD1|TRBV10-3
TGTGCCATCAGTGAGGAAGGGACAGACAATCAGCCCCAGCATTTT
CAISEEGTDNQPQHF
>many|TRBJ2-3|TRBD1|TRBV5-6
TGTGCCAGCAGCTCAACAGGGGGCACAGATACGCAGTATTTT
CASSSTGGTDTQYF
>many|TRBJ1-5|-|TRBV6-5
TGTGCCAGCAGTTACTCGCAGCCCAATCAGCCCCAGCATTTT
CASSYSQPNQPQHF
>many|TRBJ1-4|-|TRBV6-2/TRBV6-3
TGTGCCAGCAGTGAGGGGGTCGTGAAAGAAAAACTGTTTTTT
CASSEGVVKEKLFF
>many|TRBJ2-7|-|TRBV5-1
TGCGCCAGCAGCATTGCAGCGTCCTACGAGCAGTACTTC
CASSIAASYEQYF
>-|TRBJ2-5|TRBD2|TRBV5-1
TGCGCCAGCAGCCATCTCGGTGGCCATCTTAATCGACCCGGGACTATGAAAGAGACCCAGTACTTC
CASSHLGGHLNRPGTMKETQYF
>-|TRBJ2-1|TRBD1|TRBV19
TGTGCCAGTAGTATAGACTGCGCCGGGACAGTCCGCTACAATGAGCAGTTCTTC
CASSIDCAGTVRYNEQFF
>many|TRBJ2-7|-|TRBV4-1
TGCGCCAGCAGCCGGGACCAAAACTTAGGCTACGAGCAGTACTTC
CASSRDQNLGYEQYF
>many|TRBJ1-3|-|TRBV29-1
TGCGCGAATACAGGACGGTCCGGAAACACCATATATTTT
CANTGRSGNTIYF
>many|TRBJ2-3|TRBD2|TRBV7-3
TGTGCCAGCAGACGGACTAGCGGGGGGACAGATACGCAGTATTTT
CASRRTSGGTDTQYF
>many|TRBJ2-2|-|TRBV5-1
TGCGCCAGCAGCTCGGACAGCTCTTCGAACACCGGGGAGCTGTTTTTT
CASSSDSSSNTGELFF
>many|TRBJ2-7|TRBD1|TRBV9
TGTGCCAGCAGCGCTGGACAGGGCTTCTCCTACGAGCAGTACTTC
CASSAGQGFSYEQYF
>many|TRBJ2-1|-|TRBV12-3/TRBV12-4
TGTGCCAGCAGCCCACAGGGCAGCTCCTACAATGAGCAGTTCTTC
CASSPQGSSYNEQFF
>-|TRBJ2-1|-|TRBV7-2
TGTGCCAGCAGCCCGGCCCCCAATGAGCAGTTCTTC
CASSPAPNEQFF
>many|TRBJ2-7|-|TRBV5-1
TGCGCCAGCAGCCCTGGACAGCTCTACGAGCAGTACTTC
CASSPGQLYEQYF
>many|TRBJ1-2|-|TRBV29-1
TGCAGCGCCACAGGGACCTATGGCTACACCTTC
CSATGTYGYTF
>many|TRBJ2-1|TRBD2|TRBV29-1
TGCAGCGTTTCCACTAGCGGGGGGATCACCTACAATGAGCAGTTCTTC
CSVSTSGGITYNEQFF
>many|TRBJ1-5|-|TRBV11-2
TGTGCCAGCAGCTTCAGGGAATTCGGGAATCAGCCCCAGCATTTT
CASSFREFGNQPQHF
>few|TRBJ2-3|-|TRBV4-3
TGCGCCAGCAGCTCCCCAGGGGAGGATACGCAGTATTTT
CASSSPGEDTQYF
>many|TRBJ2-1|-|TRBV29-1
TGCAGCGTTGAAGGTCGCATGGGGCAGGTGAACAATGAGCAGTTCTTC
CSVEGRMGQVNNEQFF
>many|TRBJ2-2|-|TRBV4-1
TGCGCCAGCAGCCAAGTAATGGGACAGAACACCGGGGAGCTGTTTTTT
CASSQVMGQNTGELFF
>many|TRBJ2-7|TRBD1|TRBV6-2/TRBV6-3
TGTGCCAGCAGATACAGGGACAGGAAAGGCGACGAGCAGTACTTC
CASRYRDRKGDEQYF
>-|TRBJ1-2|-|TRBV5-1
TGCGCCAGCAGCTTGAGGCAAGATGGCTACACCTTC
CASSLRQDGYTF
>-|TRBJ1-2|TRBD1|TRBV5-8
TGTGCCAGCAGCCCCGGAGGGGGCGGTGGCTACACCTTC
CASSPGGGGGYTF
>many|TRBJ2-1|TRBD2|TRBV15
TGTGCCACCAGCAGAGATTGGCGGGGGGCCTACAATGAGCAGTTCTTC
CATSRDWRGAYNEQFF
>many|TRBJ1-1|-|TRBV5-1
TGCGCCAGCACTTTAGGTGTGAGCACTGAAGCTTTCTTT
CASTLGVSTEAFF
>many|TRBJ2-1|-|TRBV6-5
TGTGCCAGCAGTTACTCGGGCTATTACAATGAGCAGTTCTTC
CASSYSGYYNEQFF
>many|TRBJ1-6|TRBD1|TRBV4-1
TGCGCCAGCAGCCAAGGAGGACAGGCTTCACCCCTCCACTTT
CASSQGGQASPLHF
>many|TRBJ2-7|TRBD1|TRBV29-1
TGCAGCGTCCGAACCGGGACAGGAGTCTCCTACGAGCAGTACTTC
CSVRTGTGVSYEQYF
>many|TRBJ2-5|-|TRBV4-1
TGCGCCAGCAGCCCCGGACCTCTTGGGGAGACCCAGTACTTC
CASSPGPLGETQYF
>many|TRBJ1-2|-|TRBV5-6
TGTGCCAGCAGCTTACAATCTCTCTATGGCTACACCTTC
CASSLQSLYGYTF
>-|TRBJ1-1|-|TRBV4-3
TGCGCCAGCAGCCAAGATGCGCAGGGTTGGGACACTGAAGCTTTCTTT
CASSQDAQGWDTEAFF
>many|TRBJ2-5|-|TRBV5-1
-
CASSPVLGETQYF
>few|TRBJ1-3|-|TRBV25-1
TGTGCCAGCAGTCTGCGGGGCTCTGGAAACACCATATATTTT
CASSLRGSGNTIYF